This section outlines one T cell receptor beta chain sequence together with its context. The antigen is undetermined. Amplification of TCR beta CDR3 regions used RNA as the template. HTBI primers were the set used in a first-round RT-PCR of the TCR CDR3. TCRdb reprocessed the multiplex PCR reads with MiXCR, giving one entry per CDR3 protein. This table holds 600,000 to 800,000 distinct CDR3 sequences, approximately 40% found once. This record belongs to a study of T cells in Graves' hyperthyroidism and ophthalmopathy. Calling Graves' hyperthyroidism stable meant ophthalmopathy did not progress within 18 months. Hyperthyroidism was newly diagnosed in patients aged 18 to 65 (duration under 2 months). Diagnosis rested on symptoms, serum thyroxine and TRAb, thyroid ultrasound, and orbital computed tomography. Study-wide points: For ophthalmopathy, model prediction preceded onset by a median around six months.

CDR1 is SGHRS and CDR2 is YFSETQ in the germline V gene. The CDR3 runs 15 residues. Trimming left V 3 bases short and J 8 bases short, with 17 bases between. The V call is TRBV5-1, the J call TRBJ2-2; D is possibly TRBD1 or TRBD2 (5 bases each). What was sequenced was blood. The origin of this receptor is a woman aged 40-49 years with Graves' hyperthyroidism. The CDR3 here is CASSYTGTLEGELFF. The CDR3 DNA reads as TGCGCCAGCAGCTACACCGGGACCCTCGAAGGGGAGCTGTTTTTT.